This paragraph reports one T cell receptor beta chain. Its specific antigen is unknown. Base qualities were left out, and no much larger clone turns up one base away. The CDR3 runs 12 amino acids, cysteine and phenylalanine included. The CDR3 DNA has 36 bases and is translated from base 1. For CDR1 and CDR2, the germline V gene (reference sequence) lists MNHNY and SVGAGI. Trimming at the junction amounts to 2 bases on V and 8 bases on J, and the germline ends lie 9 bases apart. For the CD8 naive samples, CD45RO-negative cells were positively selected for CCR7, yielding a CD45RA+CCR7+ population from which TemRA cells were excluded. The donors were healthy, HIV-negative adults with no recently reported acute infections or vaccinations. All donors were Caucasian adults living in Nashville, Tennessee, USA. After blood collection by leukapheresis, PBMCs were isolated using Ficoll-Histopaque density gradient centrifugation and then cryopreserved in the vapor phase of liquid nitrogen. Analytical flow cytometry was used to check the purity and quantity of every magnetically sorted T cell population. Each sorted fraction had its genomic DNA isolated and then quantified by UV absorbance on a Nanodrop 2000c.

This specimen comes from a study of shared clonotypes between healthy human individuals (dated by TCRdb to the early 2020s). For the wider study: Two women and a few men aged 18 to 49 years were included in the cohort. Per donor, three plates each were used for CD4 naive and CD4 memory, two for CD8 naive, and one for CD8 memory. To estimate repertoire size and how much clonotypes are shared between individuals, the study performed deep sequencing of blood TCR repertoires from roughly five healthy adults. To increase sequencing depth and limit assay-specific biases, TCR repertoire library preparation and sequencing were carried out by different laboratories using diverse techniques. Each donor's leukapheresis produced roughly between roughly 0.85 and 9.5 billion PBMCs. Paper-wide results and their limitations: Because the study included a small number of donors, the genetic and exposure-history diversity represented was limited. Even with the large sequencing depth, rarefaction of the sorted-subset datasets indicated that sequencing was incomplete. When several donors were compared, the shared fraction of clonotypes was around 5.1% for naive CD4, 3% to 4% for naive CD8, roughly 2.5% for memory CD4, and 0.35% to 0.5% for memory CD8. Estimated clonotype richness was generally larger for naive than for memory subsets. Pairwise subsampling indicated that sequencing depth was expected to affect the degree of clonotype sharing among donors. Only blood was sampled, and tissue TCR repertoires likely differ from those in blood. Compared with non-shared clonotypes, clonotypes shared by all four sorted-subset donors had higher generation probabilities.

Using the deep immunoSEQ assay, TCR CDR3 regions were amplified from genomic DNA by multiplex PCR. Extracted genomic DNA from each cell subset was spread evenly across all wells of several immunoSEQ 96-well plates, with each plate serving as a replicate. For sorted subsets, each replicate PCR was loaded with about 0.2 ug genomic DNA, equivalent to 25,000 to 35,000 T cell genomes. Purified libraries were measured with a Qubit 3.0 fluorometer, size-checked on a Bioanalyzer 2100, and measured again with the KAPA Library Quantification kit. Every immunoSEQ 96-well plate was sequenced on a separate single-read 150-cycle Illumina NextSeq 550 flow cell. The source study handled its data this way. Because the immunoSEQ output included only junctional sequences and no quality scores, the filtering could not be the same as the filtering used for full-length reads. To assign V/J genes and CDR3, sequences were annotated using PyIR, a Python wrapper for IgBLAST v1.9, with IMGT germline references. Reads were filtered out if the reads had weak V/J assignments (E-value above 1e-6), no CDR3, stop codons, out-of-frame junctions, or ambiguous translated residues. A V3J clonotype was defined by an identical inferred V gene, J gene, and CDR3 amino acid sequence. Percentage overlap between repertoires was computed as shared unique clonotypes divided by the size of the smaller repertoire. Richness of each repertoire was evaluated using RTK rarefaction, the Chao1 estimator, and Recon v2.1 estimates of unobserved clonotypes. Generation probabilities for all TCRbeta clonotypes obtained by the gDNA method from several donors were computed using OLGA. The immuneACCESS repertoire file appears here via TCRdb, limited to in-frame rearrangements. These files lack a portion of the clones; in checked studies, under half of the deficit traces to unresolved V genes, and the cause of the others is not known. That table furnishes V, J and clone size, whereas the DNA furnished D and trimming. The sample has fewer than 800,000 clones on record, just over 90% of them singletons. The ten biggest clones cover 24% of the sample.

The receptor comes from a man aged 25-45 years in good health. The chain is assembled from TRBV6-6 and TRBJ1-1, with the D gene too uncertain to name. Material for sequencing was naive CD8+ T cells sorted from blood. This specimen's cell subset or site label, per the study, means: CD45RA+CCR7+. The encoded CDR3 is CASSYEDPEAFF. Read as DNA, the sequence is TGTGCCAGCAGTTACGAGGACCCCGAAGCTTTCTTT.